This T cell receptor (beta chain) appears in the sequencing data of a study of T-cell reconstitution after alpha-beta-depleted transplantation in children. In its sample, this clonotype was seen many times. Its antigen is unidentified. Germline V gene lookup returns CDR1 SGHRS and CDR2 YFSETQ. The CDR3 spans 16 residues. Trimming stripped 0 bases from V and 1 base from J, with 11 bases between. A TCRbeta library incorporating unique molecular identifiers was prepared. TCRdb reprocessed the PCR reads via MiXCR and lists one record per CDR3 protein. Altogether about a million distinct CDR3 sequences are present, 25% to 30% being singletons, with the ten largest covering about 28%. The study, taken as a whole, reports: There were some patients whose high TCRbeta diversity at day 60 came from surviving recipient T cells and thymic progenitors. The main origin of T-cell counts and diversity one year after transplant was newly produced T cells. Alpha-beta T cells present about two months after transplant were reported to originate from several hundred expanded graft clones.

The origin of this receptor is a boy under two years old who had a stem cell transplant for SCID, so the T cells may come from the graft donor. The genes are TRBV5-1 and TRBJ2-1; D gene unclear. Sequencing was performed on PBMCs, mostly from graft donor cells, taken 360 days after TCRalphabeta/CD19-depleted stem cell transplant. The CDR3 loop is CASSLGLLSSYNEQFF. DNA of the CDR3: TGCGCCAGCAGCTTGGGGTTGCTAAGTTCCTACAATGAGCAGTTCTTC.